These 5 T cell receptor beta chains were all obtained from the same sample, sequenced in a study of T cells after posttransplantation cyclophosphamide. The table came from immunoSEQ multiplex PCR; TCRdb's copy has only in-frame clones and leaves some out. Listed here are roughly 24,000 clones without any singletons, the top ten holding under 7.5%. Source material: PBMCs. These receptors came from a woman aged 60-70 years in good health, CMV-negative, and a related stem cell transplant donor.

This clone was detected only a few times. V usage is TRBV27 and J usage is TRBJ2-2; 7 positions match TRBD1. The V segment lost 5 bases and the J segment 6 bases; nucleotides outside the gene matches: 6. In germline, CDR1 is MNHEY, CDR2 SMNVEV (reference sequence). CDR3 length: 14 amino acids. The CDR3 protein is CASSISQGSGELFF. CDR3 coding DNA: TGTGCCAGCAGTATCTCACAGGGGTCCGGGGAGCTGTTTTTT.

This clone occurred many times. CDR3 region: CASSQEVALGTDTQYF. In DNA, the CDR3 is TGTGCCAGCAGCCAAGAGGTAGCGCTTGGCACAGATACGCAGTATTTT. This chain links TRBV4-2 with TRBJ2-3; possible D gene TRBD2, 5 bases. Deletions cut 0 bases from V and 1 base from J, with 11 bases between. Germline V lookup: CDR1 LGHNA, CDR2 YNFKEQ. CDR3 size: 16 residues.

This clone was picked up many times. J is TRBJ1-5 and V is TRBV21-1; the DNA was not used to check the table's D call, TRBD1. TRBV21-1 is classified as a pseudogene. The CDR3 length is 17 residues. This chain's CDR3 is CASSKIRPDRGNQPQHF. CDR3 nucleotides: TGTGCCAGCAGCAAAATTCGTCCGGACAGGGGCAATCAGCCCCAGCATTTT.

In its sample, this clone ranks as medium-sized. This chain links TRBV19 with TRBJ2-3; 12 bases are shared with TRBD2. The CDR3 consists of 15 residues. V lost 8 bases, J lost 6 bases, and 9 bases stayed unmatched. Germline CDR1 is LNHDA and CDR2 is SQIVND (reference sequence). As DNA, the CDR3 is TGTGCCAGTTCTGCGACTAGCGGGAGTATGGATACGCAGTATTTT. Translation gives CASSATSGSMDTQYF.

This clone was found many times. The rearrangement uses TRBV30 and TRBJ2-7, with TRBD2 matching 11 bases. The CDR3 spans 15 residues. In germline, CDR1 is GTSNPN, CDR2 SVGIG (reference sequence). After removal of 3 bases from V and 1 base from J, the junction contained 5 bases not matched to a gene. CDR3 in amino acids: CAWRASGRQSYEQYF. Written as DNA, the CDR3 is TGTGCCTGGAGGGCTAGCGGGAGGCAATCCTACGAGCAGTACTTC.